This T cell receptor beta chain was documented in a study of CD8+ T cells in alopecia areata. Whole-study results and caveats: More clonal than normal scalp was lesional scalp, particularly alopecia totalis/universalis.

As concerns this clone: Its antigen remains unknown.

As the sequencing template, cDNA was produced by extracting RNA and reverse transcribing it. Only in-frame clones appear in the TCRdb table, and some are missing; sequencing was by immunoSEQ multiplex PCR. The data hold more than 200,000 clones, with roughly two thirds observed a single time. V lost 4 bases and J lost 5, with 15 bases in between. Germline loops: CDR1 SGHDT, CDR2 YYEEEE. This CDR3 is 14 amino acids long. V and J are TRBV5-6 and TRBJ1-2; D possibly corresponds to TRBD1 (6 bases). The receptor's source is a human donor with alopecia areata. This material consisted of CD4+ T cells sorted from blood, taken at week 0. The CDR3: CASSTGGGYYGYTF. The DNA of the CDR3 is TGTGCCAGCAGCACCGGGGGCGGCTATTATGGCTACACCTTC.